This T cell receptor beta chain came from a study of breast tumors, draining lymph nodes, adjacent tissues. Study-wide points: Tumor repertoires ranked between lymph nodes and nontumor tissue in diversity, with V and J gene preferences. Data only fit, rather than demonstrated, lymph node origin of most tumor T cells.

Samples came from axillary lymph nodes draining the breast cancer. The J segment lost 4 bases and the V segment lost 1 base, leaving 3 bases of the junction unmatched. The V gene's germline CDR1 is SGHNT and CDR2 YENEEA. The length of the CDR3 is 14 residues. About this clonotype itself: The target antigen is unknown.

Using its own MiXCR run on the multiplex PCR reads, TCRdb lists one record per CDR3 protein. There are some 250,000 distinct CDR3 sequences in the sample; under 35% occur only once, and 3% to 4% lies in the top ten. The TCR was taken from a female donor with breast cancer. Some clones in this sample may be carry-over from other donors' samples. Sequenced: axillary lymph node tissue. This chain joins TRBV11-3 and TRBJ2-7; TRBD2 agrees at 8 bases. The CDR3 DNA is TGTGCCAGCAGCTTAGCGGGAGGGCAATACGAGCAGTACTTC. Residues: CASSLAGGQYEQYF.